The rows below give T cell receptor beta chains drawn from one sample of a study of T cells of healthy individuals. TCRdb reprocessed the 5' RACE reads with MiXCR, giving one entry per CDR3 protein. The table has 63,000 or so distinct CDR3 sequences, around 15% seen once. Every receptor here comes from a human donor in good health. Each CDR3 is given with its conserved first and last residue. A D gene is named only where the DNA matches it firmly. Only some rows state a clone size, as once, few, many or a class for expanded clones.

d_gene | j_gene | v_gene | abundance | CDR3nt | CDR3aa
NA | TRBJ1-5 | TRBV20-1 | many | TGCAGTGCTAGGAGAGACAGCGAACTAGGGCAGCCCCAGCATTTT | CSARRDSELGQPQHF
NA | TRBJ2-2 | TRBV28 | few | TGTGCCAGCAGTTTAGGGACCGGGGAGCTGTTTTTT | CASSLGTGELFF
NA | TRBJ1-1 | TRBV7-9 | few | TGTGCCAGCAGCTTAGGCCTTACAGCGCTTGAAGCTTTCTTT | CASSLGLTALEAFF
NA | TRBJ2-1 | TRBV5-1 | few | TGCGCCAGCAGTGCCGGGGGATTTGGTGAGCAGTTCTTC | CASSAGGFGEQFF
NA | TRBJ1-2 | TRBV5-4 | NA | TGTGCCAGCAGCTTGAGCGGAACGGGCAGGGGAGCTAACTATGGCTACACCTTC | CASSLSGTGRGANYGYTF
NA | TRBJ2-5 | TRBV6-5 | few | TGTGCCAGCAGTTACTCGAGGTGGGGGGAGACCCAGTACTTC | CASSYSRWGETQYF
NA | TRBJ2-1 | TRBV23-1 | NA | TGCGCCAGCAGTCAATCCGAGGAAGGCCAATACAATGAGCAGTTCTTC | CASSQSEEGQYNEQFF
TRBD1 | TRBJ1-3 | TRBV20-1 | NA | TGCAGTGCTAGAGATAAGGCAGGGGGGATCTCTGGAAACACCATATATTTT | CSARDKAGGISGNTIYF
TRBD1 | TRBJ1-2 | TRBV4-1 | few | TGCGCCAGCAGCCAAGATAGGGACAGGCGGGGCTACACCTTC | CASSQDRDRRGYTF
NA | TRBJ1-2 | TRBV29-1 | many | TGCAGCGTTGGCGACCAACGGGGCACTGGCTACACCTTC | CSVGDQRGTGYTF
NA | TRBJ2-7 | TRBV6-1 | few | TGTGCCAGCAGTGAACTTGCGGGGGCCTCCTACGAGCAGTACTTC | CASSELAGASYEQYF
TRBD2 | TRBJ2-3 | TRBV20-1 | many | TGCAGTGCTAGGCAACTAGCGGGGCGACCAGATACGCAGTATTTT | CSARQLAGRPDTQYF
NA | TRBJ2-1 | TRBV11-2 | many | TGTGCCAGCAGCTTACAACCCTCCTACAATGAGCAGTTCTTC | CASSLQPSYNEQFF
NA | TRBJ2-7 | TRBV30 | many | TGTGCCTGGAGTGTAGTTTTACGGGATAGCGAGCAGTACTTC | CAWSVVLRDSEQYF
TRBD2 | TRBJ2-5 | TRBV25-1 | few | TGTGCCAGCCAGGGAGGACTAGCGGGATTCGAGACCCAGTACTTC | CASQGGLAGFETQYF
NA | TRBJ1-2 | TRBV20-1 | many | TGCAGTGCTCAAGTGGTCAACTATGGCTACACCTTC | CSAQVVNYGYTF
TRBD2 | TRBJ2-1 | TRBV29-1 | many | TGCAGCGTTGCCCTAGCGGGCTACAATGAGCAGTTCTTC | CSVALAGYNEQFF
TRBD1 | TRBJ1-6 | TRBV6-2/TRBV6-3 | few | TGTGCCAGCAGTCTCGGGACAGTAGGTTCACCCCTCCACTTT | CASSLGTVGSPLHF
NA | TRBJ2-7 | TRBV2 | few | TGTGCCAGCAGTGAACACAGCAGCTCCTACGAGCAGTACTTC | CASSEHSSSYEQYF
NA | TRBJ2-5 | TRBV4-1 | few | TGCGCCAGCAGCCAAAGGGAGGCCGGGACAGCGTACCAAGAGACCCAGTACTTC | CASSQREAGTAYQETQYF
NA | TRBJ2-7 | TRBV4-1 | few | TGCGCCAGCAGCCAAGGGGGGGCCGATGCCTCCTACGAGCAGTACTTC | CASSQGGADASYEQYF
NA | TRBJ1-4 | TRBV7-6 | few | TGTGCCAGCAGCTTAGCGATCGGGGAAAAACTGTTTTTT | CASSLAIGEKLFF
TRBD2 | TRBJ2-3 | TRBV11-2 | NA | TGTGCCAGCAGCTTGTACCGGACTAGCGGGGGGAGGGAGACGCAGTATTTT | CASSLYRTSGGRETQYF
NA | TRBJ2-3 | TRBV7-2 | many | TGTGCCAGCAGCTCGGCGGCAGATACGCAGTATTTT | CASSSAADTQYF
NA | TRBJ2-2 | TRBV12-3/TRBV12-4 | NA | TGTGCCAGCACTTCTACCGGGGAGCTGTTTTTT | CASTSTGELFF
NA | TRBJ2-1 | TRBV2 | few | TGTGCCAGCACCCCCCGGGATGAGCAGTTCTTC | CASTPRDEQFF
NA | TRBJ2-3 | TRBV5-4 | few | TGTGCCAGCAGCTTGGGGGGGATCGCGGGCACAGATACGCAGTATTTT | CASSLGGIAGTDTQYF
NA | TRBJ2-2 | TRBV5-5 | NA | TGTGCCAGCAGCTTGGGGCTCTGGCTTTTTAACAACACCGGGGAGCTGTTTTTT | CASSLGLWLFNNTGELFF
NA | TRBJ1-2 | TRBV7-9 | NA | TGTGCCAGCAGCTTAGTGGGGGGCCCTTTTAACTATGGCTACACCTTC | CASSLVGGPFNYGYTF
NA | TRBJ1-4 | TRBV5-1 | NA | TGCGCCAGCAAGCTGGGGCATAATGAAAAACTGTTTTTT | CASKLGHNEKLFF
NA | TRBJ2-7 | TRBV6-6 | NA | TGTGCCAGCAGTTACTCTGCTAGCTCCTACGAGCAGTACTTC | CASSYSASSYEQYF
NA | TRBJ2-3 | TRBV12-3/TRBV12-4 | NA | TGTGCCAGCAGGACTGGGTCAGATACGCAGTATTTT | CASRTGSDTQYF
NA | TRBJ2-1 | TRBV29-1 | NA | TGCAGCGTCTCGGGTGAGCAGTTCTTC | CSVSGEQFF
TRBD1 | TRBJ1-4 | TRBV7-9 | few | TGTGCCAGCAGCTTGCCTCCGGGACAGGGGGATGAAAAACTGTTTTTT | CASSLPPGQGDEKLFF
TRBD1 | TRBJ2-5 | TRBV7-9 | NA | TGTGCCAGCAGCTTCACCGGGACAGGGGGCGTTCAAGAGACCCAGTACTTC | CASSFTGTGGVQETQYF
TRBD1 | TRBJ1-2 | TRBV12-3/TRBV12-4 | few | TGTGCCAGCAGCCGGACAGGGAACGGCTACACCTTC | CASSRTGNGYTF
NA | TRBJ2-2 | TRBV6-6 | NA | TGTGCCAGCAGTTACTCGAGCGGGTCTTACACCGGGGAGCTGTTTTTT | CASSYSSGSYTGELFF
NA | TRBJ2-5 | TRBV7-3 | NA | TGTGCCAGCAGCTTAAATGGGTGGGGCCAAGAGACCCAGTACTTC | CASSLNGWGQETQYF
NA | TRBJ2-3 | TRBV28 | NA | TGTGCCAGCACCGTCCAGGGAAGGAGGAGCACAGATACGCAGTATTTT | CASTVQGRRSTDTQYF
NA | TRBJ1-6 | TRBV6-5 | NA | TGTGCCAGCAGTTACTCGATATCAGGGTTGCCCCTCCACTTT | CASSYSISGLPLHF
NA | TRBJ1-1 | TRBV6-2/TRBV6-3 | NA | TGTGCCAGCAGTAACCGCGGGGGGGCTGAAGCTTTCTTT | CASSNRGGAEAFF
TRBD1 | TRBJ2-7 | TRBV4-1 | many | TGCGCCAGCAGCCATCGAGCCTCGGACAGGGGCGAGCAGTACTTC | CASSHRASDRGEQYF
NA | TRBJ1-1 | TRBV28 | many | TGTGCCAGCAGCAAGGGGCCTTTGAACACTGAAGCTTTCTTT | CASSKGPLNTEAFF
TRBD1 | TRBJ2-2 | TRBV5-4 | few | TGTGCCAGCAGCCCGGCAGCCCGGGACAGGATAAGCGGGGAGCTGTTTTTT | CASSPAARDRISGELFF
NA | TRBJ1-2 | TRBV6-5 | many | TGTGCCAGCAGGGGAAGACAGACCCCCGTTAATAACTATGGCTACACCTTC | CASRGRQTPVNNYGYTF
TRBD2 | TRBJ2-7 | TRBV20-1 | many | TGCAGTGCTAGAGGACTAGCGGGATACGAGCAGTACTTC | CSARGLAGYEQYF
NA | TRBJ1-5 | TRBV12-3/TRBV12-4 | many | TGTGCCAGCAGCCCCAGGGGAACTCAGCCCCAGCATTTT | CASSPRGTQPQHF
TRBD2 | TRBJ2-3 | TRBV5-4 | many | TGTGCCAGCAGCTCCGGGACTAGCGGTCCCTCTAGCACAGATACGCAGTATTTT | CASSSGTSGPSSTDTQYF
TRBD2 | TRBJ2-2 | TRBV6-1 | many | TGTGCCAGCAAGCGGGGGGGATCCGGGGAGCTGTTTTTT | CASKRGGSGELFF
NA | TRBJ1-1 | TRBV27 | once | TGTGCCAGCCGTCACAGGGTAGGGACTGAAGCTTTCTTT | CASRHRVGTEAFF
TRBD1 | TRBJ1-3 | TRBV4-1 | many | TGCGCCAGCAGCCAAGGACAGGGATCAGTAAACACCATATATTTT | CASSQGQGSVNTIYF
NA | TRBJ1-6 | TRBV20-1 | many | TGCGGACTGGGCAGAACAAACTATAATTCACCCCTCCACTTT | CGLGRTNYNSPLHF
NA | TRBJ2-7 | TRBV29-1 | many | TGCAGCGTTGCCAGCGGCTACGAGCAGTACTTC | CSVASGYEQYF
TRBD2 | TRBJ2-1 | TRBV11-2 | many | TGTGCCAGCAGCTTAGAGGCTAGCGGGAGGAAGCAGTTCTTC | CASSLEASGRKQFF